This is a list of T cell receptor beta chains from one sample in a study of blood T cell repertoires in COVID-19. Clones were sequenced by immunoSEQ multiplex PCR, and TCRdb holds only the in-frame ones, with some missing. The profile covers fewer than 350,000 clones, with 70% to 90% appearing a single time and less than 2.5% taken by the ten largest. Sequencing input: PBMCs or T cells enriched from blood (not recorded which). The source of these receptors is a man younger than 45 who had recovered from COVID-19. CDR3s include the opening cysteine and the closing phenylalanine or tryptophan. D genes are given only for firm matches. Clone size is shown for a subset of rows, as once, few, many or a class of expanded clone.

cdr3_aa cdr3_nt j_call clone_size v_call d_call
CSGTGTEGYTF TGCAGCGGTACAGGTACAGAGGGCTACACCTTC TRBJ1-2 . TRBV29-1 .
CASSQADRAYNEQFF TGTGCCAGCAGCCAAGCTGACAGGGCCTACAATGAGCAGTTCTTC TRBJ2-1 . TRBV3-1/TRBV3-2 TRBD1
CASSELRGGKGFTNEKLFF TGTGCCAGCAGTGAATTAAGGGGAGGTAAAGGTTTTACTAATGAAAAACTGTTTTTT TRBJ1-4 . TRBV2 .
CASSDGEDSPLHF TGTGCCAGTAGCGACGGCGAGGATTCACCCCTCCACTTT TRBJ1-6 . TRBV19 .
CASSYGRGQETQYF TGTGCCAGCAGTTACGGCAGGGGACAAGAGACCCAGTACTTC TRBJ2-5 . TRBV6-5 .
CASRRLLGGGYGYTF TGTGCCAGCAGAAGGTTACTCGGTGGCGGCTATGGCTACACCTTC TRBJ1-2 . TRBV6-5 .
CAWSRGLAGNNEQFF TGTGCCTGGAGCAGGGGACTAGCGGGGAACAATGAGCAGTTCTTC TRBJ2-1 . TRBV30 TRBD2
CASSPHVSSLYNSPLHF TGTGCCAGCAGCCCTCACGTATCCAGTCTGTATAATTCACCCCTCCACTTT TRBJ1-6 . TRBV11-2 .
CASSLPGTQYF TGTGCCAGCAGCCTACCAGGGACCCAGTACTTC TRBJ2-5 . TRBV6-2/TRBV6-3 .
CASSPRNTGELFF TGTGCCAGCAGCCCCCGGAACACCGGGGAGCTGTTTTTT TRBJ2-2 . TRBV7-9 .
CASSQRLANQETQYF TGTGCCAGCAGCCAAAGGCTAGCAAATCAAGAGACCCAGTACTTC TRBJ2-5 . TRBV3-1/TRBV3-2 .
CATSSSRDRGSEAFF TGTGCCACCAGCAGTTCCCGGGACAGGGGTTCTGAAGCTTTCTTT TRBJ1-1 . TRBV15 TRBD1
CAWSEQGAASPLHF TGTGCCTGGAGTGAACAGGGGGCGGCTTCACCCCTCCACTTT TRBJ1-6 . TRBV30 TRBD1
CASSPRGTYGYTF TGTGCCAGCAGCCCCCGGGGTACCTATGGCTACACCTTC TRBJ1-2 . TRBV5-6 .
CASTPQGSSEAFF TGTGCCAGCACCCCGCAGGGGTCCTCTGAAGCTTTCTTT TRBJ1-1 . TRBV6-5 .
CAISEGIVGTGSLNTEAFF TGTGCCATCAGTGAAGGAATTGTAGGGACAGGGAGTTTGAACACTGAAGCTTTCTTT TRBJ1-1 . TRBV10-3 TRBD1
CASSRLAGEETQYF TGTGCCAGCAGCAGACTAGCGGGGGAAGAGACCCAGTACTTC TRBJ2-5 many TRBV5-6 TRBD2
CASSEQGEYYEQYF TGTGCCAGCAGTGAACAGGGGGAATACTACGAGCAGTACTTC TRBJ2-7 . TRBV2 TRBD1
CASSPPGTGGVISSYEQYF TGTGCCAGCTCACCACCCGGGACAGGGGGCGTTATAAGCTCCTACGAGCAGTACTTC TRBJ2-7 once TRBV18 TRBD1
CASSSDRDPKNIQYF TGTGCCAGCAGCTCTGACAGGGACCCCAAAAACATTCAGTACTTC TRBJ2-4 . TRBV5-5 TRBD1
CATGGRSSGNTIYF TGTGCCACGGGGGGTAGGAGCTCTGGAAACACCATATATTTT TRBJ1-3 . TRBV10-3 .
CASSTGKGQGRDTQYF TGTGCCAGCAGCACGGGAAAGGGACAGGGACGAGATACGCAGTATTTT TRBJ2-3 . TRBV11-3 TRBD1
CASSIDPRYRATDTQYF TGTGCCAGTAGTATAGACCCCCGGTACAGGGCCACAGATACGCAGTATTTT TRBJ2-3 once TRBV19 .
CASGDQGAYYGYTF TGTGCCAGCGGGGATCAGGGGGCTTATTATGGCTACACCTTC TRBJ1-2 . TRBV27 TRBD1
CASSFGQGQETQYF TGTGCCAGCAGCTTCGGACAGGGGCAAGAGACCCAGTACTTC TRBJ2-5 . TRBV13 TRBD1
CASSLASRTGASNQPQHF TGTGCCAGCAGCTTAGCGTCACGGACAGGGGCTTCCAATCAGCCCCAGCATTTT TRBJ1-5 few TRBV7-8 TRBD1